Below are 30 T cell receptor beta chains sequenced from a single sample in a study of OX40 agonist ivuxolimab in advanced cancers. Measured with immunoSEQ multiplex PCR; TCRdb has only the in-frame clones, and not every one. This table has 56,000 or so clones, roughly four fifths appearing once. Here the sequenced sample was CD4+ or CD8+ T cells sorted from blood, taken in a trial of the OX40 agonist ivuxolimab. Receptors originate from an adult with an advanced solid tumor such as melanoma, head and neck, liver or kidney cancer.

The chain joins TRBV7-2 to TRBJ2-2; no clear D gene. There are 15 residues in the CDR3. In germline, CDR1 is SGHTA, CDR2 FQGNSA. Trimming stripped 1 base from V and 5 bases from J, with 11 bases between. The CDR3 loop is CASSLGVSRTGELFF. CDR3 DNA sequence: TGTGCCAGCAGCTTAGGGGTATCAAGGACCGGGGAGCTGTTTTTT.

The chain links TRBV29-1 to TRBJ2-7, with TRBD2 as a possible D gene (5 bases). The CDR3 extends over 12 amino acids. Germline values: CDR1 SQVTM, CDR2 ANQGSEA. V was trimmed by 6 bases and J by 0 bases, leaving 9 bases between them. CDR3 protein: CSVAGGSYEQYF. CDR3 DNA sequence: TGCAGCGTGGCTGGAGGCTCCTACGAGCAGTACTTC.

This clone was seen once. The chain combines TRBV5-4 with TRBJ2-3; 7 bases agree with TRBD2. The CDR3 is 14 amino acids. Unmatched junction bases numbered 8, after V lost 5 bases and J lost 5 bases. Germline V gene data show CDR1 as SGHNT and CDR2 as YYREEE (reference sequence). The CDR3 is CASSPFGGIDTQYF. CDR3 sequence (DNA): TGTGCCAGCAGTCCGTTCGGGGGGATAGATACGCAGTATTTT.

This chain links TRBV11-1 with TRBJ2-1; 9 bases align to TRBD1. V shed 5 bases, J shed 6 bases, and the junction held 2 bases outside the gene matches. Germline lookup yields CDR1 SGHAT and CDR2 FQDESV (reference sequence). This CDR3 is 13 amino acids long. CDR3 sequence reads: CASSAGQGNEQFF. CDR3 in DNA: TGTGCCAGCAGCGCGGGACAGGGCAATGAGCAGTTCTTC.

The chain carries TRBV5-1 and TRBJ2-3; a possible D gene is TRBD2 (6 bases). This CDR3 is 15 amino acids long. In germline, CDR1 is SGHRS, CDR2 YFSETQ. V dropped 5 bases and J dropped 0 bases, with 13 bases sitting between them. The CDR3 nucleotides are TGCGCCAGCAGTCCTACGGGGGAAAGCACAGATACGCAGTATTTT. Protein sequence: CASSPTGESTDTQYF.

This chain uses TRBV7-9 with TRBJ2-3, with TRBD2 matching over 9 bases. Germline CDR1 reads SEHNR; CDR2 reads FQNEAQ (reference sequence). The CDR3 loop spans 17 amino acids. J was trimmed by 2 bases and V by 5 bases; bases with no gene match: 11. In nucleotides, the CDR3 is TGTGCCAGCAGCAGTTCCGGGCTAGCGGGGATCACAGATACGCAGTATTTT. It codes for CASSSSGLAGITDTQYF.

This clone was observed a handful of times. CDR3: CASSKSTGSTDTQYF. The CDR3 nucleotides are TGTGCCAGCTCAAAGTCGACAGGGAGCACAGATACGCAGTATTTT. The gene calls are TRBV18 and TRBJ2-3; TRBD1 aligns across 7 bases. Germline values: CDR1 KGHSH, CDR2 LQKENI. This CDR3 is built from 15 residues. Trimming removed 5 bases from V and 0 bases from J; junction bases left unmatched: 5.

The table lists this clone with a few counts. The rearrangement joins TRBV9 to TRBJ1-5; possibly TRBD1 for D (5 bases). The germline gives CDR1 SGDLS, CDR2 YYNGEE. The CDR3 has 15 residues. Between the trimmed V and J ends, which lost 3 bases and 7 bases, there was a span of 17 bases. The CDR3 spells CASSAGSGTDQPQHF. For the CDR3, the DNA is TGTGCCAGCAGCGCCGGCTCTGGGACGGACCAGCCCCAGCATTTT.

The chain couples TRBV28 to TRBJ1-2; D may be TRBD1 (5 bases). This CDR3 comprises 14 residues. V was trimmed by 2 bases and J by 3 bases, leaving 10 bases between them. Looked up from germline, CDR1 is MDHEN and CDR2 is SYDVKM. CDR3 DNA: TGTGCCAGCAGTTTACAGGGTGGAGACTATGGCTACACCTTC. Its translation: CASSLQGGDYGYTF.

The chain is built from TRBV25-1 and TRBJ2-4; D assignment may be TRBD1 or TRBD2 (5 bases each). The CDR3 spans 16 residues. Trimming cost V 2 bases and J 8 bases, with 19 bases left between them. From germline, CDR1 is MGHDK and CDR2 SYGVNS. CDR3 DNA sequence: TGTGCCAGCAGTGAAGGGAATTACGGGGCTTGGGACATTCAGTACTTC. The encoded protein is CASSEGNYGAWDIQYF. The full variable domain, completed using reference TRBV25-1 and TRBJ2-4, is EADIYQTPRYLVIGTGKKITLECSQTMGHDKMYWYQQDPGMELHLIHYSYGVNSTEKGDLSSESTVSRIRTEHFPLTLESARPSHTSQYLCASSEGNYGAWDIQYFGAGTRLSVL.

This sequence joins TRBV2 and TRBJ2-5; D may be TRBD2 (5 bases). The CDR3 has 15 residues. Germline-derived CDR1 and CDR2 are SNHLY and FYNNEI. Trimming left V 7 bases short and J 2 bases short, with 17 bases between. The CDR3: CASTRKADLQETQYF. CDR3 DNA sequence: TGTGCCAGCACAAGGAAAGCGGACTTACAAGAGACCCAGTACTTC. Looking up the rest from reference TRBV2 and TRBJ2-5 gives the full variable domain: EPEVTQTPSHQVTQMGQEVILRCVPISNHLYFYWYRQILGQKVEFLVSFYNNEISEKSEIFDDQFSVERPDGSNFTLKIRSTKLEDSAMYFCASTRKADLQETQYFGPGTRLLVL.

The chain employs TRBV28 and TRBJ2-5, with D possibly TRBD1 on 6 matching bases. The ends were cut back, 2 bases at V and 2 bases at J, with 9 bases in the middle. The V gene's germline CDR1 is MDHEN and CDR2 SYDVKM. The CDR3 runs to 14 residues. The CDR3 region has the DNA TGTGCCAGCAGTTTAAGTGGACAGCAAGAGACCCAGTACTTC. Translating gives CASSLSGQQETQYF. Supplemented by reference TRBV28 and TRBJ2-5, the full variable domain reads DVKVTQSSRYLVKRTGEKVFLECVQDMDHENMFWYRQDPGLGLRLIYFSYDVKMKEKGDIPEGYSVSREKKERFSLILESASTNQTSMYLCASSLSGQQETQYFGPGTRLLVL.

This clone was seen once. The V gene is TRBV28, the J gene TRBJ1-1; D not certain. The CDR3 extends over 11 amino acids. The germline V gene encodes CDR1 MDHEN and CDR2 SYDVKM. The germline V and J ends were trimmed by 7 bases and 5 bases, with 8 bases remaining between them. This CDR3 reads CASTFGTEAFF. In DNA form, the CDR3 reads TGTGCCAGCACCTTCGGAACTGAAGCTTTCTTT.

V usage is TRBV5-1 and J usage is TRBJ2-7; D tentatively fits TRBD1 or TRBD2 (5 bases each). Germline V CDR1 and CDR2: SGHRS, YFSETQ. The germline V and J ends were trimmed by 3 bases and 3 bases, with 7 bases remaining between them. The CDR3 spans 12 residues. CDR3 in DNA: TGCGCCAGCAGCTGGGACGGCTACGAGCAGTACTTC. As protein: CASSWDGYEQYF.

This clone has just one count. The rearrangement joins TRBV2 to TRBJ2-1, with D possibly called TRBD1 or TRBD2 (5 bases each). Germline CDR1 is SNHLY and CDR2 is FYNNEI. The CDR3 has 14 residues. V was cut by 6 bases and J by 6 bases, with 15 bases left in between. The DNA for the CDR3 is TGTGCCAGCAGCGTCGGGACCCTGGGCAATGAGCAGTTCTTC. It yields the protein CASSVGTLGNEQFF.

CDR3 in DNA: TGTGCCAGCAGCCCTGGGGGGGGGCAAGGAAACTATGGCTACACCTTC. Its protein is CASSPGGGQGNYGYTF. V and J are TRBV7-8 and TRBJ1-2; maybe TRBD1 (6 bases). The CDR3 consists of 16 residues. Germline V gives CDR1 SGHVS, CDR2 FQNEAQ. Deletions cut 5 bases from V and 2 bases from J, with 18 bases between.

This chain links TRBV5-1 with TRBJ1-4; perhaps TRBD1 as D (6 bases). The CDR3 sequence is 13 residues long. The germline V gene encodes CDR1 SGHRS and CDR2 YFSETQ. The ends were cut back, 7 bases at V and 8 bases at J, with 15 bases in the middle. The CDR3 protein is CASRTGMEEKLFF. In nucleotides, the CDR3 is TGCGCCAGCCGAACAGGGATGGAGGAAAAACTGTTTTTT.

V is TRBV19 and J is TRBJ2-7, with D possibly being TRBD1 (5 bases). The CDR3 spans 13 residues. Germline assignment: CDR1 LNHDA and CDR2 SQIVND (reference sequence). Trimming removed 2 bases at V and 3 bases at J, with 8 bases between. In nucleotides, the CDR3 is TGTGCCAGTAGTATAAGCAGGGACTACGAGCAGTACTTC. Its protein is CASSISRDYEQYF.

The rearrangement links TRBV7-3 to TRBJ1-5; D gene uncertain. Germline V CDR1 and CDR2: SGHTA, FQGTGA. The V gene lost 5 bases and the J gene lost 5 bases, with 19 bases spanning the gap. The length of the CDR3 is 16 residues. The CDR3 nucleotides read TGTGCCAGCAGCCGTTCATGGTTGAGCATTCATCAGCCCCAGCATTTT. It translates to CASSRSWLSIHQPQHF.

The V call is TRBV6-5, the J call TRBJ2-7; D gene uncertain. Germline V gene data show CDR1 as MNHEY and CDR2 as SVGAGI. Deletions cut 2 bases from V and 2 bases from J, with 13 bases between. The CDR3 spans 15 residues. This CDR3 reads CASSYRSKSAYEQYF. The CDR3 DNA reads TGTGCCAGCAGTTACAGGTCCAAATCGGCCTACGAGCAGTACTTC.

The V and J genes are TRBV6-5 and TRBJ2-7; D is undetermined. The CDR3 is 15 amino acids. Trimming shortened V by 4 bases and J by 3 bases, and 16 bases separated the two germline ends. CDR1 and CDR2 (germline): MNHEY, SVGAGI. This CDR3 is CASSSGQGLFYEQYF. The CDR3 bases are TGTGCCAGCAGTTCGGGCCAAGGGTTATTCTACGAGCAGTACTTC.

The chain combines TRBV4-3 with TRBJ2-5; TRBD2 matches 11 bases. The CDR3 has 15 residues. V was clipped by 2 bases and J by 1 base; unmatched bases: 0. The germline V gene has CDR1 LGHNA and CDR2 YSLEER. CDR3 DNA sequence: TGCGCCAGCAGCCAACTAGCGGGGGGCCAAGAGACCCAGTACTTC. It translates to CASSQLAGGQETQYF.

The count of this clone is one. The V gene is TRBV7-2, the J gene TRBJ2-7; D is possibly TRBD1 (6 bases). The CDR3 sequence is 13 residues long. Per the germline V gene, CDR1 is SGHTA and CDR2 is FQGNSA. Trimming pared 5 bases from V and 10 bases from J, leaving 18 bases between. In DNA form, the CDR3 reads TGTGCCAGCAGCCCCCTTTCGACAGGAACTCAGTACTTC. Translated, it gives CASSPLSTGTQYF.

This clone was seen just once. This chain uses TRBV29-1 with TRBJ1-2; D is uncertain. Trimming took off 6 bases at V and 8 bases at J, with 13 bases between the two ends. The CDR3 consists of 11 residues. Germline CDR1 reads SQVTM; CDR2 reads ANQGSEA. CDR3 nucleotide sequence: TGCAGCGTGGACCCTAATAGCGGCTACACCTTC. As protein: CSVDPNSGYTF.

The genes are TRBV6-6 and TRBJ1-3; D is ambiguous. Germline loops: CDR1 MNHNY, CDR2 SVGAGI (reference sequence). The CDR3 loop spans 15 amino acids. The V end lost 6 bases, the J end lost 0 bases, and 12 bases lay between the germline ends. CDR3 protein: CASRTEPNSGNTIYF. CDR3 DNA sequence: TGTGCCAGCAGAACAGAGCCCAACTCTGGAAACACCATATATTTT.

CDR3 loop: CASSLDIGAGANVLTF. In nucleotides, the CDR3 is TGCGCCAGCAGCTTGGATATTGGGGCTGGGGCCAACGTCCTGACTTTC. The genes are TRBV5-1 and TRBJ2-6; D gene ambiguous. The V end was cut by 0 bases, the J end by 2 bases, with 9 bases between. The CDR3 covers 16 residues. In germline, CDR1 is SGHRS, CDR2 YFSETQ.

The J gene is TRBJ2-7, the V gene TRBV7-3; weak D call: TRBD2 (5 bases). Germline V gene lookup returns CDR1 SGHTA and CDR2 FQGTGA. This CDR3 has 13 amino acids. The V and J ends lost 6 bases and 4 bases respectively, with 13 bases between them. The CDR3 reads CASSPGGGYEQYF. CDR3 sequence (DNA): TGTGCCAGCAGTCCAGGAGGCGGTTACGAGCAGTACTTC.

In its sample, this clone was seen a few times. The DNA for the CDR3 is TGTGCCAGCAGCTTAGGCAGCTCTGGAAACACCATATATTTT. The encoded protein is CASSLGSSGNTIYF. This sequence joins TRBV7-2 and TRBJ1-3; D not resolved. The germline V and J ends were trimmed by 1 base and 0 bases, with 4 bases remaining between them. Per germline, CDR1 SGHTA and CDR2 FQGNSA. The CDR3 consists of 14 residues.

The chain recombines TRBV7-6 with TRBJ2-5, with D possibly matching TRBD2 (6 bases). Germline-derived CDR1 and CDR2 are SGHVS and FNYEAQ. The germline V and J ends were trimmed by 11 bases and 5 bases, with 12 bases remaining between them. The CDR3 length is 11 residues. The CDR3 nucleotides are TGTGCCTCGGGGGATATGGAGACCCAGTACTTC. Protein sequence: CASGDMETQYF.

This clone was seen a few times. The V and J genes are TRBV5-5 and TRBJ1-1, with TRBD1 matching over 8 bases. The CDR3 extends over 16 amino acids. Looked up from germline, CDR1 is SGHKS and CDR2 is YYEKEE (reference sequence). Trimming cost V 2 bases and J 1 base; bases outside gene matches: 7. In DNA form, the CDR3 reads TGTGCCAGCAGCTTTGGACAGGGCATCGGGAACACTGAAGCTTTCTTT. Protein: CASSFGQGIGNTEAFF. Drawing the rest from reference TRBV5-5 and TRBJ1-1, the complete variable domain is DAGVTQSPTHLIKTRGQQVTLRCSPISGHKSVSWYQQVLGQGPQFIFQYYEKEERGRGNFPDRFSARQFPNYSSELNVNALLLGDSALYLCASSFGQGIGNTEAFFGQGTRLTVV.